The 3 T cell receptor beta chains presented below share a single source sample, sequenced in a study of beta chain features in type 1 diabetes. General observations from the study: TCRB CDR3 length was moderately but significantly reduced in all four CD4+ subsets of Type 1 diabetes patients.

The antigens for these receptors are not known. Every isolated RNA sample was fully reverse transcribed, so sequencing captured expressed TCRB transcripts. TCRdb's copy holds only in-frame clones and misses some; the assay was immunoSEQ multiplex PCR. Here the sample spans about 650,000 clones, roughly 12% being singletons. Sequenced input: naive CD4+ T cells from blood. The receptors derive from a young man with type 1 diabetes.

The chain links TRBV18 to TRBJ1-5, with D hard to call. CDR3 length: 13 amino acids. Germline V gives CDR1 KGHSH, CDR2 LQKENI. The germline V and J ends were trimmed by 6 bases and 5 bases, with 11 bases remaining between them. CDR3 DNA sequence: TGTGCCAGCTCGGCCGGGGAAGATCAGCCCCAGCATTTT. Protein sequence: CASSAGEDQPQHF.

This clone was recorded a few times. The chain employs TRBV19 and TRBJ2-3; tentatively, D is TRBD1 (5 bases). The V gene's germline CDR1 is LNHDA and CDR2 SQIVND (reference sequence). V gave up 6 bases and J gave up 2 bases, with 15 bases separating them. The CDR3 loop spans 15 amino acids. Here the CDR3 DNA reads TGTGCCAGTAGCCAAGGGGCAGGGCTCACAGATACGCAGTATTTT. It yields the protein CASSQGAGLTDTQYF.

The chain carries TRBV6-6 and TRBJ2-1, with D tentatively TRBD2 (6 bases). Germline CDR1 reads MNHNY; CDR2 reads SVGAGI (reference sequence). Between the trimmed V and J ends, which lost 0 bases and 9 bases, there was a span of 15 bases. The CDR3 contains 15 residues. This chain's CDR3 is CASSYSSGGGGEQFF. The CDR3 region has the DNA TGTGCCAGCAGTTACTCTTCTGGGGGAGGAGGTGAGCAGTTCTTC.